These 27 T cell receptor beta chains share one sample of origin, sequenced in a study of blood T cell repertoires in COVID-19. TCRdb's copy holds only in-frame clones and misses some; the assay was immunoSEQ multiplex PCR. The sample yields a few hundred thousand clones, roughly 86% seen once. Sample: PBMCs or T cells enriched from blood (not recorded which). Receptors originate from a woman in her twenties or thirties who had recovered from COVID-19.

This chain links TRBV30 with TRBJ1-1; D is possibly TRBD1 (6 bases). The CDR3 has 15 residues. V shed 4 bases and J shed 1 base, with 16 bases lying between them. CDR1 and CDR2 (germline): GTSNPN, SVGIG (reference sequence). The CDR3 spells CAWISRGWANTEAFF. The CDR3 nucleotides read TGTGCCTGGATCTCCAGGGGCTGGGCGAACACTGAAGCTTTCTTT.

This clone has just one count. CDR3 sequence (DNA): TGTGCCAGCAGATGGCAGGGAGAGACCCAGTACTTC. This encodes CASRWQGETQYF. This sequence joins TRBV2 and TRBJ2-5, with D perhaps matching TRBD1 (5 bases). V gave up 6 bases and J gave up 4 bases, with 9 bases separating them. Germline-derived CDR1 and CDR2 are SNHLY and FYNNEI. CDR3 size: 12 residues.

The V and J genes are TRBV27 and TRBJ1-2; perhaps TRBD1 as D (6 bases). Trimming removed 5 bases at V and 6 bases at J, with 34 bases between. The germline CDR1 and CDR2 sequences are MNHEY and SMNVEV (reference sequence). The CDR3 extends over 20 amino acids. CDR3 loop: CASSPRGRNPPGALNNGYTF. The CDR3, as DNA: TGTGCCAGCAGTCCAAGGGGACGGAACCCTCCAGGGGCGCTGAATAATGGCTACACCTTC.

The chain carries TRBV6-5 and TRBJ1-1, with 7 bases that match TRBD1. J was trimmed by 0 bases and V by 3 bases; bases with no gene match: 7. Germline V CDR1 and CDR2: MNHEY, SVGAGI. The CDR3 is 16 residues long. The DNA for the CDR3 is TGTGCCAGCAGTTATGTGAGAGGGGGCCTGAACACTGAAGCTTTCTTT. It translates to CASSYVRGGLNTEAFF.

As to this clone: At one end the junction does not follow the germline gene, possibly because of a read error. The chain is built from TRBV5-4 and TRBJ2-5, with a possible D match to TRBD1 (5 bases). The germline gives CDR1 SGHNT, CDR2 YYREEE (reference sequence). This CDR3 is 12 amino acids long. The CDR3 here is CASSPDQTARDF. CDR3 nucleotide sequence: TGTGCCAGCAGCCCGGACCAGACAGCAAGGGACTTC.

This chain links TRBV19 with TRBJ1-4, with 10 nucleotides matching TRBD1. This CDR3 is 15 amino acids long. CDR1 is LNHDA, CDR2 SQIVND, per germline (reference sequence). V lost 5 bases and J lost 6; bases outside the gene matches: 6. CDR3 DNA: TGTGCCAGTAGTTTAACCGGGACAGGGGATGAAAAACTGTTTTTT. Its protein product is CASSLTGTGDEKLFF.

This clone was picked up one time. The rearrangement uses TRBV13 and TRBJ1-2, with D possibly TRBD1 on 6 matching bases. There are 14 residues in the CDR3. Trimming shortened V by 7 bases and J by 5 bases, and 17 bases separated the two germline ends. Germline V gene data show CDR1 as PRHDT and CDR2 as FYEKMQ (reference sequence). The CDR3 DNA is TGTGCCAGCAACAACGGGGGGGCGCGATATGGCTACACCTTC. It translates to CASNNGGARYGYTF.

This chain links TRBV7-9 with TRBJ2-7, with a weak D call TRBD1 (6 bases). The CDR3 runs to 14 residues. V gave up 3 bases and J gave up 2 bases, with 11 bases separating them. Germline lookup yields CDR1 SEHNR and CDR2 FQNEAQ (reference sequence). The CDR3 sequence is CASSFGGSAYEQYF. DNA of the CDR3: TGTGCCAGCAGCTTTGGGGGCTCAGCCTACGAGCAGTACTTC.

The V gene is TRBV9, the J gene TRBJ2-2; 9 bases are shared with TRBD1. The junction had 2 bases not matched to a gene; V was cut back by 2 bases and J by 0 bases. The V gene's germline CDR1 is SGDLS and CDR2 YYNGEE. The CDR3 runs to 16 residues. CDR3 DNA: TGTGCCAGCAGCGTTACAGGGGGCGCGAACACCGGGGAGCTGTTTTTT. Translation gives CASSVTGGANTGELFF.

The rearrangement uses TRBV9 and TRBJ1-1, with a tentative D call TRBD1 (5 bases). Per germline, CDR1 SGDLS and CDR2 YYNGEE. V gave up 0 bases and J gave up 0 bases, with 9 bases separating them. The CDR3 spans 15 residues. The CDR3 bases are TGTGCCAGCAGCGTAGGTCCCAGGGTGAACACTGAAGCTTTCTTT. This codes for CASSVGPRVNTEAFF.

V gene TRBV28 combines with J gene TRBJ1-1; 7 bases are shared with TRBD1. Losses at the gene ends were 6 bases for V and 3 bases for J; bases not matched to a gene: 7. CDR3 length: 14 amino acids. Per the germline V gene, CDR1 is MDHEN and CDR2 is SYDVKM. The CDR3 DNA sequence: TGTGCCAGCAGACCCGGGACAGTGGACACTGAAGCTTTCTTT. Amino acids: CASRPGTVDTEAFF.

The V gene is TRBV12-3 or TRBV12-4, the J gene TRBJ1-1, with D possibly TRBD1 on 5 matching bases. V gave up 2 bases and J gave up 3 bases, with 7 bases separating them. The CDR3 runs to 13 residues. CDR3 loop: CASSLLTDTEAFF. The CDR3 DNA reads as TGTGCCAGCAGTTTACTGACAGACACTGAAGCTTTCTTT.

The chain combines TRBV27 with TRBJ2-7; 11 bases fit TRBD1. CDR1 MNHEY and CDR2 SMNVEV come from the germline V gene (reference sequence). This CDR3 spans 17 amino acids. The V segment lost 0 bases and the J segment 2 bases; nucleotides outside the gene matches: 6. In nucleotides, the CDR3 is TGTGCCAGCAGTTTATCGGGACAGGGGGTTCAAACCTACGAGCAGTACTTC. Translated, it gives CASSLSGQGVQTYEQYF.

This sequence joins TRBV7-2 and TRBJ1-6; D might be TRBD1 (6 bases). Germline CDR1 and CDR2: SGHTA and FQGNSA. The CDR3 has 17 amino acids. Trimming removed 2 bases at V and 0 bases at J, with 11 bases between. CDR3 residues: CASSLQGSSSYNSPLHF. The DNA for the CDR3 is TGTGCCAGCAGCTTACAGGGGTCGAGCTCCTATAATTCACCCCTCCACTTT.

This sequence joins TRBV5-1 and TRBJ2-3, with 9 bases fitting TRBD2. Germline CDR1 reads SGHRS; CDR2 reads YFSETQ. J lost 0 bases, V lost 4 bases, and 6 bases had no gene match. The CDR3 is 16 amino acids. This CDR3 is CASSKSGRTSTDTQYF. CDR3 DNA: TGCGCCAGCAGCAAAAGCGGGAGGACTAGCACAGATACGCAGTATTTT.

The gene calls are TRBV4-2 and TRBJ1-4; 7 positions agree with TRBD1. The CDR3 is 13 residues long. Trimming at V came to 4 bases and at J to 12 bases, leaving 8 bases not matched to a gene. The germline gives CDR1 LGHNA, CDR2 YNFKEQ. CDR3 DNA sequence: TGTGCCAGCAGCCCCCAGGGGGGTTCGGAACTGTTTTTT. Protein sequence: CASSPQGGSELFF.

The chain uses TRBV24-1 and TRBJ1-5; 8 bases agree with TRBD1. Trimming at V came to 7 bases and at J to 7 bases, leaving 5 bases not matched to a gene. The germline CDR1 and CDR2 sequences are KGHDR and SFDVKD. This CDR3 has 13 residues. The CDR3 region has the DNA TGTGCCACCAGCACAGGGGGGTACCAGCCCCAGCATTTT. It encodes CATSTGGYQPQHF.

The V call is TRBV15, the J call TRBJ1-5; possibly TRBD1 for D (5 bases). The germline V gene encodes CDR1 LNHNV and CDR2 YYDKDF (reference sequence). The CDR3 runs 14 residues. Trimming took off 4 bases at V and 5 bases at J, with 12 bases between the two ends. This CDR3 is CATSKVTDHQPQHF. CDR3 coding DNA: TGTGCCACCAGCAAAGTGACAGATCATCAGCCCCAGCATTTT.

This chain links TRBV12-3 or TRBV12-4 with TRBJ2-1, with D maybe TRBD1 (5 bases). The CDR3 is 13 amino acids. V lost 7 bases and J lost 4, with 11 bases in between. DNA for the CDR3: TGTGCCAGCAAGAGCGACAGTTACAATGAGCAGTTCTTC. Translating it yields CASKSDSYNEQFF.

This sequence joins TRBV21-1 and TRBJ1-3; the DNA was not used to check the table's D call, TRBD1. TRBV21-1 is an annotated pseudogene. The CDR3 sequence is 11 residues long. As DNA, the CDR3 is TGTGCCAGCCTCAAGGGGAACACCATATATTTT. Encoded protein: CASLKGNTIYF.

J is TRBJ2-2 and V is TRBV11-2; 7 nucleotides match TRBD1. Losses at the gene ends were 5 bases for V and 4 bases for J; bases not matched to a gene: 13. The germline CDR1 and CDR2 sequences are SGHAT and FQNNGV. CDR3 size: 17 residues. The DNA for the CDR3 is TGTGCCAGCAGCCCTCAGCGAGGGGGCAGTGGCACCGGGGAGCTGTTTTTT. This sequence encodes CASSPQRGGSGTGELFF.

The chain recombines TRBV9 with TRBJ1-6; D call uncertain. V was pared by 2 bases and J by 4 bases, with 7 bases between. Looked up from germline, CDR1 is SGDLS and CDR2 is YYNGEE. The CDR3 covers 14 residues. CDR3 region: CASSVSSYNSPLHF. CDR3 DNA: TGTGCCAGCAGCGTTTCCTCTTATAATTCACCCCTCCACTTT.

The chain is built from TRBV3-1 (or the pseudogene TRBV3-2) and TRBJ1-1; D uncertain. Trimming took 4 bases from V and 4 from J, leaving 13 bases between them. The CDR3 is 14 residues long. Germline CDR1 LGHDT, CDR2 YNNKEL (reference sequence). CDR3: CASSRLTGVTEAFF. As DNA, the CDR3 is TGTGCCAGCAGCCGTTTAACCGGGGTCACTGAAGCTTTCTTT.

The chain couples TRBV3-1 (or the pseudogene TRBV3-2) to TRBJ1-1, with D possibly being TRBD1 (6 bases). CDR3 length: 12 residues. The V and J ends lost 5 bases and 4 bases respectively, with 8 bases between them. The germline V gene has CDR1 LGHDT and CDR2 YNNKEL (reference sequence). In nucleotides, the CDR3 is TGTGCCAGCAGCACAGGGTTCACTGAAGCTTTCTTT. This encodes CASSTGFTEAFF.

The chain couples TRBV12-5 to TRBJ2-5, with 8 bases identical to TRBD2. V gave up 2 bases and J gave up 7 bases; unmatched junction bases: 24. Germline V CDR1 and CDR2: LGHNT, FRNRAP. This CDR3 region has 20 residues. Written as DNA, the CDR3 is TGTGCTAGTGGTTTGAGCTTTCGAGGCCAGCGGGAGTCGGTTTTTGGGACCCAGTACTTC. Its protein product is CASGLSFRGQRESVFGTQYF.

The rearrangement links TRBV12-5 to TRBJ2-5, with D tentatively TRBD2 (6 bases). The CDR3 is 18 amino acids. Trimming took 0 bases from V and 4 from J, leaving 21 bases between them. Germline V lookup: CDR1 LGHNT, CDR2 FRNRAP. The CDR3 coding sequence is TGTGCTAGTGGTTTGGTATCTTCGGGAGCTGTTCGGGGAGAGACCCAGTACTTC. Its translation: CASGLVSSGAVRGETQYF.

The J gene is TRBJ2-7, the V gene TRBV24-1; 9 bases line up with TRBD1. Trimming took 4 bases from V and 6 from J; bases not matched to a gene: 9. Germline V CDR1 and CDR2: KGHDR, SFDVKD. CDR3 length: 15 residues. The CDR3, as DNA: TGTGCCACCAGTGACCCGACAGGGGGACTTCGCGAGCAGTACTTC. Amino acids: CATSDPTGGLREQYF.